This T cell receptor beta chain was captured in a study of blood T cell repertoires in COVID-19. With 2 bases clipped from V and 3 bases from J, the junction kept 6 bases outside the gene matches. Per germline, CDR1 SGHNT and CDR2 YYREEE (reference sequence). The CDR3 extends over 16 amino acids. The table came from immunoSEQ multiplex PCR; TCRdb's copy has only in-frame clones and leaves some out. This sample has 100,000 to 150,000 clones; over 60% occur once, and the top ten carry 1.5% to 2%. This clone was observed a single time. The J gene is TRBJ2-2, the V gene TRBV5-4, with 8 bases aligning to TRBD1. Source material: peripheral blood. The origin of this receptor is a woman in her 70s with acute or convalescent COVID-19. The CDR3 DNA follows: TGTGCCAGCAGCTTCCCGGGACAGGAGTACACCGGGGAGCTGTTTTTT. Amino acid sequence: CASSFPGQEYTGELFF.